Shown below are 5 T cell receptor beta chains from a single sample sequenced in a study of shared clonotypes between healthy human individuals. Measured with immunoSEQ multiplex PCR; TCRdb has only the in-frame clones, and not every one. This table holds 2 million to 2.5 million clones, about 92% found once. The source material was naive CD4+ T cells from PBMCs. As to subset: CD45RA+ positively selected. These receptors all stem from a man in his late teens or twenties in good health. Some clones in this sample may be carry-over from other donors' samples.

The chain carries TRBV6-4 and TRBJ1-5; the D is unclear. Trimming left V 6 bases short and J 5 bases short, with 5 bases between. There are 11 residues in the CDR3. Germline V gives CDR1 MRHNA, CDR2 SNTAGT. CDR3: CASSRYQPQHF. For the CDR3, the DNA is TGTGCCAGCAGCCGATATCAGCCCCAGCATTTT.

The V call is TRBV11-1, the J call TRBJ1-6; D uncertain. The V gene lost 6 bases and the J gene lost 8 bases, with 8 bases spanning the gap. Germline V gives CDR1 SGHAT, CDR2 FQDESV (reference sequence). The CDR3 length is 12 residues. In DNA form, the CDR3 reads TGTGCCAGCAGAGTCGGAGATTCACCCCTCCACTTT. Translation: CASRVGDSPLHF.

In this sample, this clone turned up once. This rearrangement joins TRBV11-2 to TRBJ2-3; TRBD2 agrees at 12 bases. The V gene end was trimmed by 5 bases and the J gene end by 0 bases; junction bases not matched to a gene: 6. The germline CDR1 and CDR2 sequences are SGHAT and FQNNGV. The CDR3 has 17 amino acids. CDR3 protein: CASSPGLAGRSTDTQYF. CDR3 sequence (DNA): TGTGCCAGCAGCCCCGGACTAGCGGGACGTAGCACAGATACGCAGTATTTT.

The DNA for the CDR3 is TGTGCCAGCAGTATCGTGAATACGCAGTATTTT. The encoded protein is CASSIVNTQYF. The V and J genes are TRBV25-1 and TRBJ2-3, with D unclear. Germline V lookup: CDR1 MGHDK, CDR2 SYGVNS. V gave up 5 bases and J gave up 7 bases, with 7 bases separating them. This CDR3 is built from 11 residues. Together with reference TRBV25-1 and TRBJ2-3, the CDR3 gives the full variable domain: EADIYQTPRYLVIGTGKKITLECSQTMGHDKMYWYQQDPGMELHLIHYSYGVNSTEKGDLSSESTVSRIRTEHFPLTLESARPSHTSQYLCASSIVNTQYFGPGTRLTVL.

The chain carries TRBV28 and TRBJ2-1; 7 nucleotides align to TRBD1. This CDR3 is 14 amino acids long. Trimming at V came to 4 bases and at J to 2 bases, leaving 2 bases not matched to a gene. Per germline, CDR1 MDHEN and CDR2 SYDVKM. The CDR3 loop reads CASSYRGAYNEQFF. The CDR3 DNA reads TGTGCCAGCAGTTACAGGGGAGCCTACAATGAGCAGTTCTTC.